The 10 T cell receptor beta chains below all came from one sample that was sequenced in a study of beta chain features in type 1 diabetes. The study reverse transcribed the entire isolated RNA, so it sequenced expressed TCRB transcripts. Only in-frame clones appear in the TCRdb table, and some are missing; sequencing was by immunoSEQ multiplex PCR. The sample lists about 930,000 clones, about 17% occurring once. Sequenced input: naive CD4+ T cells from blood. These receptors came from a young woman in good health.

This clone was picked up one time. V usage is TRBV7-3 and J usage is TRBJ2-3; D not resolved. Germline V lookup: CDR1 SGHTA, CDR2 FQGTGA. V lost 5 bases and J lost 3, with 9 bases in between. The CDR3 runs 13 residues. The CDR3 protein is CASSLSKTDTQYF. The CDR3 DNA follows: TGTGCCAGCAGCCTAAGTAAGACAGATACGCAGTATTTT. Full variable domain (missing parts from reference TRBV7-3 and TRBJ2-3): GAGVSQTPSNKVTEKGKYVELRCDPISGHTALYWYRQSLGQGPEFLIYFQGTGAADDSGLPNDRFFAVRPEGSVSTLKIQRTERGDSAVYLCASSLSKTDTQYFGPGTRLTVL.

Concerning this clone: The sample carries other DNA sequences with the same CDR3. This chain uses TRBV7-9 with TRBJ2-7, with D tentatively TRBD1 (5 bases). This CDR3 is built from 15 residues. Trimming removed 1 base at V and 3 bases at J, with 13 bases between. CDR1 SEHNR and CDR2 FQNEAQ come from the germline V gene (reference sequence). The chain's CDR3 is CASSLGSTTVYEQYF. The CDR3 nucleotides are TGTGCCAGCAGCTTAGGTTCTACGACAGTCTACGAGCAGTACTTC.

The V gene is TRBV18, the J gene TRBJ1-1; tentative D call: TRBD1 (5 bases). V was pared by 3 bases and J by 7 bases, with 15 bases between. This CDR3 is 14 amino acids long. Germline loops: CDR1 KGHSH, CDR2 LQKENI. The DNA of the CDR3 is TGTGCCAGCTCACCTCTGACGGGTGACAGTGAAGCTTTCTTT. This sequence encodes CASSPLTGDSEAFF.

The chain carries TRBV7-9 and TRBJ2-7, with 9 positions matching TRBD1. The CDR3 loop spans 15 amino acids. Germline CDR1 SEHNR, CDR2 FQNEAQ (reference sequence). V lost 5 bases and J lost 2; bases outside the gene matches: 7. CDR3 DNA sequence: TGTGCCAGCAGCCAAGGGACAGGGAGTACCTACGAGCAGTACTTC. Translated: CASSQGTGSTYEQYF.

This clone appeared a few times. The V call is TRBV10-3, the J call TRBJ2-3; D remains ambiguous. The CDR3 is 13 residues long. V gave up 3 bases and J gave up 5 bases, with 9 bases separating them. Germline V gene sequence: CDR1 ENHRY, CDR2 SYGVKD. CDR3 nucleotides: TGTGCCATCAGTGACTATCCTGTAGATACGCAGTATTTT. Amino acids: CAISDYPVDTQYF.

This clone was found a few times. The chain is built from TRBV25-1 and TRBJ2-5; the D is unclear. This CDR3 has 13 amino acids. Trimming removed 0 bases at V and 4 bases at J, with 6 bases between. Germline CDR1 is MGHDK and CDR2 is SYGVNS. The CDR3 sequence: CASSEYQPETQYF. The CDR3 DNA reads TGTGCCAGCAGTGAATACCAGCCAGAGACCCAGTACTTC.

This clone was counted between two and nine times. J is TRBJ2-7 and V is TRBV7-2; 8 nucleotides align to TRBD1. The length of the CDR3 is 15 residues. Trimming at V came to 4 bases and at J to 4 bases, leaving 9 bases not matched to a gene. Germline V lookup: CDR1 SGHTA, CDR2 FQGNSA. In nucleotides, the CDR3 is TGTGCCAGCAGCTCGGACAGGGACTTGGTTTACGAGCAGTACTTC. Translating it yields CASSSDRDLVYEQYF.

This clone was counted a few times. The gene calls are TRBV7-9 and TRBJ2-3, with unresolved D. Trimming took 4 bases from V and 6 from J, leaving 20 bases between them. This CDR3 spans 16 amino acids. Per germline, CDR1 SEHNR and CDR2 FQNEAQ (reference sequence). CDR3 loop: CASSYHGFGSEDTQYF. The CDR3 DNA sequence: TGTGCCAGCAGCTACCACGGATTTGGATCGGAGGATACGCAGTATTTT.

The CDR3 here is CASRLFLVTKGTDTQYF. Here the CDR3 DNA reads TGTGCCAGCAGGCTTTTTCTCGTTACAAAGGGCACAGATACGCAGTATTTT. The J gene is TRBJ2-3, the V gene TRBV2; D call uncertain. V was shortened by 6 bases and J by 1 base, with 20 bases between the two germline ends. This CDR3 has 17 residues. CDR1 SNHLY and CDR2 FYNNEI come from the germline V gene.

This sequence joins TRBV9 and TRBJ2-7; 8 positions agree with TRBD1. The J segment lost 5 bases and the V segment lost 5 bases, leaving 15 bases of the junction unmatched. The CDR3 is 16 residues long. Germline CDR1 SGDLS, CDR2 YYNGEE. CDR3 loop: CASSTKTGTGGNEQYF. CDR3 DNA: TGTGCCAGCAGTACTAAGACCGGGACAGGTGGTAACGAGCAGTACTTC.